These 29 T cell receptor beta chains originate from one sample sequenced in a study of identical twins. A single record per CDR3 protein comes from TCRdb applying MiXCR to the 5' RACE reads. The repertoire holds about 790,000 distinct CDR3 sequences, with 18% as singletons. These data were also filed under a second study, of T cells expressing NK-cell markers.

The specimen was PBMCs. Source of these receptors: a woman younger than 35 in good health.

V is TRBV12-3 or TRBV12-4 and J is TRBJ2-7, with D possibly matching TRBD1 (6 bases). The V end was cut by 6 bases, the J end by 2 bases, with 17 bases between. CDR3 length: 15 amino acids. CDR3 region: CASSLGHPTAYEQYF. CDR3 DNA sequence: TGTGCCAGCAGCTTGGGACACCCGACGGCCTACGAGCAGTACTTC.

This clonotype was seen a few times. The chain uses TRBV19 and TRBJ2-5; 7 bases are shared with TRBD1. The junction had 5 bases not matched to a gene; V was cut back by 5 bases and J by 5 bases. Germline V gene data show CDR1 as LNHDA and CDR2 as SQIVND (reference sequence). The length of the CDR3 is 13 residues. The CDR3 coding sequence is TGTGCCAGTAGTCCCGGACAGGCCGAGACCCAGTACTTC. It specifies CASSPGQAETQYF.

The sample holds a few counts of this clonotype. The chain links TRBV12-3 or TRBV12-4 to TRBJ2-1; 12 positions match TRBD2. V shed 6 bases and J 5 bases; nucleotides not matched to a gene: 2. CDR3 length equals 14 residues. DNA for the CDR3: TGTGCCAGCAGGGCTAGCGGGGGGGACAATGAGCAGTTCTTC. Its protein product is CASRASGGDNEQFF.

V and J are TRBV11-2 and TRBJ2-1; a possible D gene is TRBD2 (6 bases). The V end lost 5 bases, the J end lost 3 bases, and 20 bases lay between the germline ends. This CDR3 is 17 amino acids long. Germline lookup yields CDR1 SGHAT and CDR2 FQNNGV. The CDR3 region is CASSRRDSSRGYNEQFF. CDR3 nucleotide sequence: TGTGCCAGCAGCCGACGGGACTCCTCTAGGGGCTACAATGAGCAGTTCTTC.

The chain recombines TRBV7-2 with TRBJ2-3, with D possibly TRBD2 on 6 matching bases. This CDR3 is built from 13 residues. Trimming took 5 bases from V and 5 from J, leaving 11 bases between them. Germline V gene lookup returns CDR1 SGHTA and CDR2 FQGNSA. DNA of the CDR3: TGTGCCAGCAGCGTCCGACTAGAAGATACGCAGTATTTT. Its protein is CASSVRLEDTQYF.

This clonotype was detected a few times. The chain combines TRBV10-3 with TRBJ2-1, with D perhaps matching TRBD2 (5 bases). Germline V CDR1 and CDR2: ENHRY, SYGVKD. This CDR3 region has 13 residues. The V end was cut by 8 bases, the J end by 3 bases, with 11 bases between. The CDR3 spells CAIGSLGYNEQFF. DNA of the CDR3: TGTGCCATCGGTTCACTAGGCTACAATGAGCAGTTCTTC.

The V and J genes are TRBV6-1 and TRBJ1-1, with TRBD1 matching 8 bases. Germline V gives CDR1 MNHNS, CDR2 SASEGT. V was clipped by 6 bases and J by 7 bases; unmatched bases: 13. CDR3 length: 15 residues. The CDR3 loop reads CASSWGDRGGIEAFF. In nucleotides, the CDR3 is TGTGCCAGCAGCTGGGGCGACAGGGGCGGTATTGAAGCTTTCTTT.

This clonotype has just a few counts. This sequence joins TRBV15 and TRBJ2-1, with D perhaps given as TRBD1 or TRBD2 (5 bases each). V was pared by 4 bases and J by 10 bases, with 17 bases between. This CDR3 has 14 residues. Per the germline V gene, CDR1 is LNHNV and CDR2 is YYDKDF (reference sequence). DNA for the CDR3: TGTGCCACCAGCACCCAGTTGGGGGTTTTGGAGCAGTTCTTC. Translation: CATSTQLGVLEQFF.

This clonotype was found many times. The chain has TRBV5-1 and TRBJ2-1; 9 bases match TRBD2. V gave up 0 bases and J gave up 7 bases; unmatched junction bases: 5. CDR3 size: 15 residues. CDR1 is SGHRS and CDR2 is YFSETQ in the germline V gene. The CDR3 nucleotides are TGCGCCAGCAGCTTGGGTCTAGCGGGGCATAATGAGCAGTTCTTC. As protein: CASSLGLAGHNEQFF.

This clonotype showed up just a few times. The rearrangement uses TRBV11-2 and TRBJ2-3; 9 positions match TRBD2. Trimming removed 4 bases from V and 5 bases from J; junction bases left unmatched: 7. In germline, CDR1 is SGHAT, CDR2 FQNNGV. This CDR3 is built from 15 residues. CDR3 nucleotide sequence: TGTGCCAGCAGCTATGCGGGGGGGCGGGGAGATACGCAGTATTTT. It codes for CASSYAGGRGDTQYF.

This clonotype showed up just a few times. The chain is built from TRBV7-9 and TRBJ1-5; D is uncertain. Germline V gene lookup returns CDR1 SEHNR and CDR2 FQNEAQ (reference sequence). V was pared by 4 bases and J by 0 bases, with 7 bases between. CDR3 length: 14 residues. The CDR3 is CASSSQYSNQPQHF. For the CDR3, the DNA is TGTGCCAGCAGCTCTCAGTATAGCAATCAGCCCCAGCATTTT.

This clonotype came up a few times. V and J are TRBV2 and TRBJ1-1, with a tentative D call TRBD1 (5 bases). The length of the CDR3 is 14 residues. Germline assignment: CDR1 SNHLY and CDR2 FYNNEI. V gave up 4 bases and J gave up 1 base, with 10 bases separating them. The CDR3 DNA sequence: TGTGCCAGCAGTGTTAGGGGATGGAACACTGAAGCTTTCTTT. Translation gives CASSVRGWNTEAFF.

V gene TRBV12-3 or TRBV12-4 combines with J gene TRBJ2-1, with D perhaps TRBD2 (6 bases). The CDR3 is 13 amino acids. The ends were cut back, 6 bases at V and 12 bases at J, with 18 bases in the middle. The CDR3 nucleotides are TGTGCCAGCAGCCCCGGGACTCGAGGGGCGCAGTTCTTC. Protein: CASSPGTRGAQFF.

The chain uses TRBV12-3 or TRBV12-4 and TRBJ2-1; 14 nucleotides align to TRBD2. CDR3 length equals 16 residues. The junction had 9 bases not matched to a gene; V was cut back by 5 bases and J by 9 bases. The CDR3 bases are TGTGCCAGCAGTGTCCTGACTAGCGGGGGGGCCAGTGAGCAGTTCTTC. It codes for CASSVLTSGGASEQFF.

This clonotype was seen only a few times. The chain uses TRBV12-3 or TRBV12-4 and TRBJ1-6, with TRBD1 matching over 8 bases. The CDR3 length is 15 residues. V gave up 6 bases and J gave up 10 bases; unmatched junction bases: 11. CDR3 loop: CASRGRGQAESPLHF. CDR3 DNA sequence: TGTGCCAGCAGGGGCAGGGGGCAGGCGGAATCACCCCTCCACTTT.

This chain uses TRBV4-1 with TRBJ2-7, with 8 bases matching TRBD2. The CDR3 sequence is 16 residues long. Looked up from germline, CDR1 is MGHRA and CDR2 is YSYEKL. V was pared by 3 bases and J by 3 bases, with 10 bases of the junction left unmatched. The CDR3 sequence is CASSQYPGLGSYEQYF. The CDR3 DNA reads TGCGCCAGCAGCCAGTATCCGGGACTAGGTAGCTACGAGCAGTACTTC.

CDR3 region: CSARPGTGSTDTQYF. The CDR3 region has the DNA TGCAGTGCTAGACCAGGGACAGGGAGCACAGATACGCAGTATTTT. The gene calls are TRBV20-1 and TRBJ2-3, with TRBD1 matching 9 bases. The V segment lost 2 bases and the J segment 0 bases; nucleotides outside the gene matches: 3. Germline V gives CDR1 DFQATT, CDR2 SNEGSKA (reference sequence). The CDR3 runs to 15 residues.

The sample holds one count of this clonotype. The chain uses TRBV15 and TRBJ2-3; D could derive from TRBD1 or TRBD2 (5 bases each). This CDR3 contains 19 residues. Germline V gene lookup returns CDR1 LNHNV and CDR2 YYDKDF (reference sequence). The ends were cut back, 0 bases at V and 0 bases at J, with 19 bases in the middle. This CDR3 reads CATSRDVGVGDPSTDTQYF. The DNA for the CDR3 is TGTGCCACCAGCAGAGATGTTGGCGTCGGGGACCCTAGCACAGATACGCAGTATTTT. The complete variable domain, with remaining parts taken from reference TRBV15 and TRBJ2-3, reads DAMVIQNPRYQVTQFGKPVTLSCSQTLNHNVMYWYQQKSSQAPKLLFHYYDKDFNNEADTPDNFQSRRPNTSFCFLDIRSPGLGDTAMYLCATSRDVGVGDPSTDTQYFGPGTRLTVL.

CDR3: CASSHQGPRTIQYF. The CDR3 DNA reads as TGTGCCAGCAGCCACCAGGGACCCCGCACCATTCAGTACTTC. The chain employs TRBV3-1 and TRBJ2-4, with D perhaps TRBD1 or TRBD2 (5 bases each). Trimming took off 3 bases at V and 9 bases at J, with 15 bases between the two ends. This CDR3 is 14 amino acids long. Germline V gene data show CDR1 as LGHDT and CDR2 as YNNKEL (reference sequence).

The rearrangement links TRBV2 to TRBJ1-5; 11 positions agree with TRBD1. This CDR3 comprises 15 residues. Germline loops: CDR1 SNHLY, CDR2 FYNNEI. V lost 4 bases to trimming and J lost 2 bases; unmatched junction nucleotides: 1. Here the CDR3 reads CASSGDRGGNQPQHF. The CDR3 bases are TGTGCCAGCAGTGGGGACAGGGGGGGCAATCAGCCCCAGCATTTT.

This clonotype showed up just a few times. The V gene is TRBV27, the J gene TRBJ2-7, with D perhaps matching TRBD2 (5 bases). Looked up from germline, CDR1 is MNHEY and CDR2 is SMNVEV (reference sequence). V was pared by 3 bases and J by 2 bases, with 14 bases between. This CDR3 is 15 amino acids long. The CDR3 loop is CASSLEATEPYEQYF. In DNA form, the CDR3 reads TGTGCCAGCAGTTTGGAGGCTACAGAGCCCTACGAGCAGTACTTC.

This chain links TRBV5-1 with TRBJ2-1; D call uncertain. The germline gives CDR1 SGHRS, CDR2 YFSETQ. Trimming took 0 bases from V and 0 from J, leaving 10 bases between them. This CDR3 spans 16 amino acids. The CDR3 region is CASSLVRGGSYNEQFF. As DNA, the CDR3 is TGCGCCAGCAGCTTGGTTCGCGGCGGCTCCTACAATGAGCAGTTCTTC.

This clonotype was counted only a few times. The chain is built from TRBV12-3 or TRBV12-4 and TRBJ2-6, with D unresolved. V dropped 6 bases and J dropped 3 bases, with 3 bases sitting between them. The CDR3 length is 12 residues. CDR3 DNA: TGTGCCAGCAGGAATGGGGCCAACGTCCTGACTTTC. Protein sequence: CASRNGANVLTF.

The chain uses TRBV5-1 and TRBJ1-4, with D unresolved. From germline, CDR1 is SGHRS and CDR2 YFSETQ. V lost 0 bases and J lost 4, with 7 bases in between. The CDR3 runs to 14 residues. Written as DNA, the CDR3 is TGCGCCAGCAGCTTGGACGGGATTAATGAAAAACTGTTTTTT. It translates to CASSLDGINEKLFF.

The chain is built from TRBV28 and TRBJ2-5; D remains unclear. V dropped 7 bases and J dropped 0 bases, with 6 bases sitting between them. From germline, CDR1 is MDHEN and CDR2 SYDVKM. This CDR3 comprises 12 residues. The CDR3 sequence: CASMGNQETQYF. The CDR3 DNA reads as TGTGCCAGCATGGGTAACCAAGAGACCCAGTACTTC.

The CDR3 bases are TGTGCCAGCAGCCGTACTAGCGGAGATACGCAGTATTTT. Translating gives CASSRTSGDTQYF. The rearrangement joins TRBV7-6 to TRBJ2-3; 8 positions match TRBD2. The CDR3 runs to 13 residues. V trimming: 5 bases; J trimming: 5 bases; junction bases outside the gene matches: 3. The germline CDR1 and CDR2 sequences are SGHVS and FNYEAQ.

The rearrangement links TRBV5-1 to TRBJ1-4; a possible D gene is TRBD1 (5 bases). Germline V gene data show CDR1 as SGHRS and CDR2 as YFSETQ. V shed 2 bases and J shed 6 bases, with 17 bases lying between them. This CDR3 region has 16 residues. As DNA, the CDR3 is TGCGCCAGCAGCTTTTCCGTAACAGGAGGGGATGAAAAACTGTTTTTT. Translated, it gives CASSFSVTGGDEKLFF.

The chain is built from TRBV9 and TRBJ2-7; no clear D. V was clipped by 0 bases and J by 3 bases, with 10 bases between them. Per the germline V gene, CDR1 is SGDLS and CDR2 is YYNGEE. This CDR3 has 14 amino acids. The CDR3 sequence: CASSVGLSGYEQYF. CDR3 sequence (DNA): TGTGCCAGCAGCGTAGGCCTTTCAGGCTACGAGCAGTACTTC.

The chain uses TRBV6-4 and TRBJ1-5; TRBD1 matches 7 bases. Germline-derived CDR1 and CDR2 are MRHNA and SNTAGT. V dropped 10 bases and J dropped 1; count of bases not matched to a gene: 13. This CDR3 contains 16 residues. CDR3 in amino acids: CAIRTRQGKSNQPQHF. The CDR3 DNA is TGTGCCATTCGAACGAGACAGGGTAAAAGCAATCAGCCCCAGCATTTT.